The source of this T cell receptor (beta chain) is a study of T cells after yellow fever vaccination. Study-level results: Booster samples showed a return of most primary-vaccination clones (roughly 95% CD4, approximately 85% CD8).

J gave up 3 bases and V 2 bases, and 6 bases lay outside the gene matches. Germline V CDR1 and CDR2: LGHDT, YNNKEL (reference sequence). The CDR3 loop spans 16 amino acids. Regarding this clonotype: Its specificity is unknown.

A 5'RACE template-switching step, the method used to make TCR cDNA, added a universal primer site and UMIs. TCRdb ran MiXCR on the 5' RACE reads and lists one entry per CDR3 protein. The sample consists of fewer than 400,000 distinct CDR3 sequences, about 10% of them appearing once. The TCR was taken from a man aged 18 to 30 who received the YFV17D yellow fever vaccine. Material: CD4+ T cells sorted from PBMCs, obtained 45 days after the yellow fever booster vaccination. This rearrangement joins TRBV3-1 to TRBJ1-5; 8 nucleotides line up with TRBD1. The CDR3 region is CASSQWTGSFNQPQHF. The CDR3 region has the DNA TGTGCCAGCAGCCAATGGACAGGGAGTTTCAATCAGCCCCAGCATTTT.